This T cell receptor (beta chain) was identified in a study of T cell repertoires in cytomegalovirus infection. TCRdb independently ran MiXCR on the reads; one entry per CDR3 protein. The data hold around 750,000 distinct CDR3 sequences, with about 33% observed a single time. This clonotype turned up a few times. Its antigen is not identified. Findings of the study overall: Frequencies of public TCR beta families were cumulated, and this identified carriers of CMV plus the relevant HLA. HLA-C-restricted TCR beta clonotypes specific for CMV led the ex vivo response.

From germline, CDR1 is MNHEY and CDR2 SMNVEV (reference sequence). With 3 bases clipped from V and 4 bases from J, the junction kept 6 bases outside the gene matches. The CDR3 runs 15 residues. The chain recombines TRBV27 with TRBJ2-3, with 8 bases aligning to TRBD2. This clonotype was obtained from a human donor in good health (CMV status not recorded). Some clones in this sample may be carry-over from other donors' samples. Sequences were derived from cultured CD8+ T cells from PBMCs, sampled from culture after CMV antigen stimulation. In DNA form, the CDR3 reads TGTGCCAGCAGTTTTGCGATCGGGAGGGCAGATACGCAGTATTTT. Translating it yields CASSFAIGRADTQYF.